A selection of T cell receptor beta chains follows, all from one sample in a study of blood T cell repertoires in COVID-19. Sequenced by immunoSEQ multiplex PCR; TCRdb stores in-frame clones only, minus some. In the table there are a few hundred thousand clones, 80% to 90% of which are singletons. Sequenced sample: peripheral blood. These receptors were taken from a man aged 25-45 years with acute or convalescent COVID-19. CDR3s include the opening cysteine and the closing phenylalanine or tryptophan. Each record gives: clone size, J gene, D gene, V gene, CDR3 DNA, CDR3 protein. The D gene is left open where the match is weak. Size is omitted from some rows. Given values are once, few, many or a class for expanded clones.

size: -
J: TRBJ1-1
D: -
V: TRBV11-2
DNA: TGTGCCAGCAGCTTACACCAATATCCACGGCAGGGTCCCAACACTGAAGCTTTCTTT
CDR3: CASSLHQYPRQGPNTEAFF

size: once
J: TRBJ2-3
D: -
V: TRBV9
DNA: TGTGCCAGCAACCTAAAAATTCAACAGGGCCCGAGCACAGATACGCAGTATTTT
CDR3: CASNLKIQQGPSTDTQYF

size: once
J: TRBJ2-2
D: TRBD1
V: TRBV9
DNA: TGTGCCAGCAGCGCAGGGACAGGGGGCTTCACCGGGGAGCTGTTTTTT
CDR3: CASSAGTGGFTGELFF

size: -
J: TRBJ1-5
D: TRBD1
V: TRBV9
DNA: TGTGCCAGCTCCCCCGGGACAGGTGTCAATCAGCCCCAGCATTTT
CDR3: CASSPGTGVNQPQHF

size: -
J: TRBJ1-2
D: -
V: TRBV30
DNA: TGTGCCTCGGGCAGGGTAACTAACTATGGCTACACCTTC
CDR3: CASGRVTNYGYTF

size: -
J: TRBJ1-2
D: -
V: TRBV6-5
DNA: TGTGCCAGCAGTTACTCGACAGGCAATGGCTACACCTTC
CDR3: CASSYSTGNGYTF

size: once
J: TRBJ1-5
D: -
V: TRBV6-6
DNA: TGTGCCAGCAGAGGGGCCCGTAGCAATCAGCCCCAGCATTTT
CDR3: CASRGARSNQPQHF

size: -
J: TRBJ1-1
D: -
V: TRBV10-3
DNA: TGTGCCATCAGTGCCGCACAGGGGAACACTGAAGCTTTCTTT
CDR3: CAISAAQGNTEAFF

size: -
J: TRBJ2-7
D: TRBD1
V: TRBV7-9
DNA: TGTGCCAGCAGCCTCGGGACAGCCCACGAGCAGTACTTC
CDR3: CASSLGTAHEQYF

size: -
J: TRBJ1-1
D: TRBD1
V: TRBV29-1
DNA: TGCAGCGTTGAGAGAAAAACAGGGGTAGCTTTCTTT
CDR3: CSVERKTGVAFF

size: -
J: TRBJ1-3
D: -
V: TRBV11-2
DNA: TGTGCCAGCAGCTTAGGTACGGGTACAGGATCTGGAAACACCATATATTTT
CDR3: CASSLGTGTGSGNTIYF

size: -
J: TRBJ2-5
D: -
V: TRBV6-6
DNA: TGTGCCAGCAGTTATGAGGTGGAAGAGACCCAGTACTTC
CDR3: CASSYEVEETQYF

size: -
J: TRBJ1-1
D: -
V: TRBV19
DNA: TGTGCCAGTAGTATTTTAGGGGCCCTGTCTCTTCACTTT
CDR3: CASSILGALSLHF

size: -
J: TRBJ2-7
D: TRBD2
V: TRBV28
DNA: TGTGCAACCACCGGGACTACCCTTTCCTACGAGCAGTACTTC
CDR3: CATTGTTLSYEQYF

size: -
J: TRBJ2-1
D: -
V: TRBV2
DNA: TGTGCCAGCACCCGGGGGGCTGCCTACAATGAGCAGTTCTTC
CDR3: CASTRGAAYNEQFF

size: few
J: TRBJ2-1
D: TRBD2
V: TRBV29-1
DNA: TGCAGCGTTGAAGGATGGACTAGCGGGTCATACAATGAGCAGTTCTTC
CDR3: CSVEGWTSGSYNEQFF

size: -
J: TRBJ2-4
D: TRBD1
V: TRBV19
DNA: TGTGCCAGTACGCCCCGACAGGGAAACATTCAGTACTTC
CDR3: CASTPRQGNIQYF

size: -
J: TRBJ2-1
D: TRBD2
V: TRBV5-1
DNA: TGCGCCAGCAGCTTAGGACTAGCGGGAGCCGTCTCCTACAATGAGCAGTTCTTC
CDR3: CASSLGLAGAVSYNEQFF

size: -
J: TRBJ1-2
D: TRBD1
V: TRBV5-4
DNA: TGTGCCAGCAGCAGGGACAGGAACTATGGCTACACCTTC
CDR3: CASSRDRNYGYTF

size: -
J: TRBJ2-5
D: -
V: TRBV5-6
DNA: TGTGCCAGCAGCTTGTTAGGGGTTAGAAGAGAGACCCAGTACTTC
CDR3: CASSLLGVRRETQYF

size: -
J: TRBJ2-6
D: -
V: TRBV30
DNA: TGTGCCTGGAACCATCGAGCGGTTATCTCTGGGGCCAACGTCCTGACTTTC
CDR3: CAWNHRAVISGANVLTF

size: once
J: TRBJ2-7
D: -
V: TRBV11-2
DNA: TGTGCCAGCAGCCAAAACAGGGTTGGGGACTACGAGCAGTACTTC
CDR3: CASSQNRVGDYEQYF

size: -
J: TRBJ1-2
D: TRBD1
V: TRBV12-5
DNA: TGTGCTAGTGGTTTGTACAGGGGCTATGGCTACACCTTC
CDR3: CASGLYRGYGYTF

size: -
J: TRBJ2-5
D: TRBD1
V: TRBV15
DNA: TGTGCCACCAGTACAACGGACAGGGAGGTGGCAGAGACCCAGTACTTC
CDR3: CATSTTDREVAETQYF

size: -
J: TRBJ1-1
D: TRBD1
V: TRBV4-1
DNA: TGCGCCAGCAGCCAAGACCTGGACAGGAGGATTTCGGTGAACACTGAAGCTTTCTTT
CDR3: CASSQDLDRRISVNTEAFF

size: once
J: TRBJ2-1
D: -
V: TRBV2
DNA: TGTGCCAGCCACCTGACTGCAAACAATGAGCAGTTCTTC
CDR3: CASHLTANNEQFF

size: -
J: TRBJ2-1
D: TRBD1
V: TRBV5-1
DNA: TGCGCCAGCAGCTTGGCCTTTATAGTCTTGGGGACAGGGCAATACAATGAGCAGTTCTTC
CDR3: CASSLAFIVLGTGQYNEQFF

size: -
J: TRBJ2-3
D: TRBD2
V: TRBV4-2
DNA: TGTGCCAGCAGCCATCTACTAGCGGGAAGAGGAGATACGCAGTATTTT
CDR3: CASSHLLAGRGDTQYF

size: -
J: TRBJ2-1
D: TRBD1
V: TRBV2
DNA: TGTGCCAGCAAGAGGGGGACAGGGGAGGGTGAGCAGTTCTTC
CDR3: CASKRGTGEGEQFF